This T cell receptor (beta chain) originates from a study of T cells in women clearing cervical HPV infection. Generated by immunoSEQ multiplex PCR, the TCRdb table keeps only in-frame clones and is missing some. The sample includes 40,000 or so clones. The receptor was derived from a woman between 18 and 75 years old with a cervical HPV16 infection that either progressed to CIN3+ or cleared (not recorded which). Sequenced sample: blood buffy coat.

CDR3 in amino acids: CASSYGVSLRAGELFF. CDR3 DNA (partial): TGTGCCAGCAGTTACGGGGTCTCCTTACGGGCCGGGGAG. J is TRBJ2-2 and V is TRBV28, with D perhaps TRBD2 (5 bases). Read sequence stops 3 residues before the CDR3 end, and the germline J gene provides the missing end. With 4 bases removed from V and 6 bases from J, the gap between germline ends came to 18 bases. Germline CDR1 MDHEN, CDR2 SYDVKM. The CDR3 is 16 residues long.